This TCR beta chain was identified during a study of T cells in localized non-small cell lung cancer. Findings and limits, study-wide: Adjacent lung held a median roughly 50 of the top 100 tumor clones. Higher blood T cell density tracked longer overall survival.

Per germline, CDR1 SGHRS and CDR2 YFSETQ. The CDR3 runs to 15 residues. V dropped 0 bases and J dropped 0 bases, with 6 bases sitting between them. Comment on this clone: Its antigen is not known.

Clones were read by immunoSEQ multiplex PCR, and TCRdb kept only the in-frame ones, dropping some. Of 15,000 or so clones in the sample, about four fifths were seen once. This specimen was peripheral blood, taken before any cancer treatment. V is TRBV5-1 and J is TRBJ1-4; D call uncertain. The source is a female donor older than 55 with stage I squamous cell lung carcinoma. DNA of the CDR3: TGCGCCAGCAGCTTGGGGTCTGCAACTAATGAAAAACTGTTTTTT. Translating it yields CASSLGSATNEKLFF.